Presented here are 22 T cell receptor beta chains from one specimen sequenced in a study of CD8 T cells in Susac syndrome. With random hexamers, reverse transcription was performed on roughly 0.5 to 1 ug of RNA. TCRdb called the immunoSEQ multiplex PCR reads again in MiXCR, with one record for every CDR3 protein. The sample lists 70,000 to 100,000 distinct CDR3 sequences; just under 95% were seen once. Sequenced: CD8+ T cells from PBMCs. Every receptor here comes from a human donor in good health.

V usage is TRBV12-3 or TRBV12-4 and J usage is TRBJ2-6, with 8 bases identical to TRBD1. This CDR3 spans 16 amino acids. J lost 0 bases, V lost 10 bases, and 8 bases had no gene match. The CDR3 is CAIPGQANSGANVLTF. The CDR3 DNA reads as TGTGCCATCCCGGGACAGGCTAACTCTGGGGCCAACGTCCTGACTTTC.

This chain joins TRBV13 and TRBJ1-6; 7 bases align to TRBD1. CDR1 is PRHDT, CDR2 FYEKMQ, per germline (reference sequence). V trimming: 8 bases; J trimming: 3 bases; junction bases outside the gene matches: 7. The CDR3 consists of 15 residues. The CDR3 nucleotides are TGTGCCAGCTCCGAAGGGGGCAACTATAATTCACCCCTCCACTTT. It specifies CASSEGGNYNSPLHF.

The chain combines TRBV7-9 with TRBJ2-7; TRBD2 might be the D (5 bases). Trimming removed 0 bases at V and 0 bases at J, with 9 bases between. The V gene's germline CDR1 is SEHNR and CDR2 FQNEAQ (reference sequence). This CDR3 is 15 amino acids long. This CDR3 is CASSLAPAGSYEQYF. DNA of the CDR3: TGTGCCAGCAGCTTAGCTCCCGCGGGCTCCTACGAGCAGTACTTC.

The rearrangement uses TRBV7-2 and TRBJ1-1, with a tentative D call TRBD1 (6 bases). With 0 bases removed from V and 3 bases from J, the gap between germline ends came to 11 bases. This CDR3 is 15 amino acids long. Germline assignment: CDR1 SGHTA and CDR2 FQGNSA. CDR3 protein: CASSLAQGLDTEAFF. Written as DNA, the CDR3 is TGTGCCAGCAGCTTAGCCCAGGGGTTGGACACTGAAGCTTTCTTT.

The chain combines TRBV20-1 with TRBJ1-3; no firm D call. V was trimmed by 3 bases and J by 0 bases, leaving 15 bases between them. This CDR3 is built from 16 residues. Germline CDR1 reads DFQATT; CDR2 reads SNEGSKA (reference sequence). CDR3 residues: CSASWADPPSGNTIYF. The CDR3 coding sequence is TGCAGTGCTAGTTGGGCAGACCCTCCCTCTGGAAACACCATATATTTT.

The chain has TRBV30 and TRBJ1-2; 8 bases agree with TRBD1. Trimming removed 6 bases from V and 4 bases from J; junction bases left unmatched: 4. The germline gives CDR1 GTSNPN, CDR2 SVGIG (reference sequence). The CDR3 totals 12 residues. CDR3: CACDRGLYGYTF. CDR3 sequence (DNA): TGTGCCTGCGACAGGGGTCTCTATGGCTACACCTTC.

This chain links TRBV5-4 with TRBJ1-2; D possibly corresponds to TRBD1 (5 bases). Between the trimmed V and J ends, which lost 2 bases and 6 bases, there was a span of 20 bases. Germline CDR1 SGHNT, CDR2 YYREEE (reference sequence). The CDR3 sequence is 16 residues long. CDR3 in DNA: TGTGCCAGCAGCTTTCGTTCGGAGGAGGGGAGGCATGGCTACACCTTC. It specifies CASSFRSEEGRHGYTF.

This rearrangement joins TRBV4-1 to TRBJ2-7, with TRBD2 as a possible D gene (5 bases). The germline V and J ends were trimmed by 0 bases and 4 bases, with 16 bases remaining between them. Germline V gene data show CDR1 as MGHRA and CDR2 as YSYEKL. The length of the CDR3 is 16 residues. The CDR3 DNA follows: TGCGCCAGCAGCCAAGAGATCGGGATGGTCGCGTACGAGCAGTACTTC. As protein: CASSQEIGMVAYEQYF.

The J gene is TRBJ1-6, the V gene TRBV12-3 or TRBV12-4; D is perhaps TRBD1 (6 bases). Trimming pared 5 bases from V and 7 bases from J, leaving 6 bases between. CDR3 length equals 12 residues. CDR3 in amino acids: CASSTGNSPLHF. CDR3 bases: TGTGCCAGCAGTACAGGGAATTCACCCCTCCACTTT.

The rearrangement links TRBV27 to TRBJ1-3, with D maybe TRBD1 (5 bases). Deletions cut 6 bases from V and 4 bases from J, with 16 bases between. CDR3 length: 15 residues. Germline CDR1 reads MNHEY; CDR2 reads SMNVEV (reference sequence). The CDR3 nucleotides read TGTGCCAGCAGCCCCTCCGGGGCGTGGGGAAACACCATATATTTT. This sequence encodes CASSPSGAWGNTIYF.

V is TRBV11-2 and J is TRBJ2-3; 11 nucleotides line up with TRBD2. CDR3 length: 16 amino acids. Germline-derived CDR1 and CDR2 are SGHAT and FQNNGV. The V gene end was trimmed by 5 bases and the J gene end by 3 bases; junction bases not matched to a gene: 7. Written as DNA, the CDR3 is TGTGCCAGCAGCCTCCCGACTAGCGGGGTAACAGATACGCAGTATTTT. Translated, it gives CASSLPTSGVTDTQYF.

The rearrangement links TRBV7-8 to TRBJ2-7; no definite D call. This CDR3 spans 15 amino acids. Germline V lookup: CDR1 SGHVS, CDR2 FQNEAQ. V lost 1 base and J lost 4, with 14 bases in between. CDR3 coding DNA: TGTGCCAGCAGCTTAGGCCAACCACTGAGGTACGAGCAGTACTTC. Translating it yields CASSLGQPLRYEQYF.

The DNA for the CDR3 is TGCGCCAGCAGCCAAGAACTGGGTAGTCGGACCTTC. It translates to CASSQELGSRTF. The V gene is TRBV4-1, the J gene TRBJ1-2; D is undetermined. CDR1 is MGHRA, CDR2 YSYEKL, per germline. The CDR3 contains 12 residues. V was trimmed by 0 bases and J by 14 bases, leaving 13 bases between them.

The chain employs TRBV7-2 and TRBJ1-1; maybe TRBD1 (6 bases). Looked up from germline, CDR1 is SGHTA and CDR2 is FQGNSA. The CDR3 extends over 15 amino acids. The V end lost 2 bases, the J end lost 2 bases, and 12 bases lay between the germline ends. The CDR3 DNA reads TGTGCCAGCAGCTTACGGGGGGCAGGAAACACTGAAGCTTTCTTT. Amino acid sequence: CASSLRGAGNTEAFF.

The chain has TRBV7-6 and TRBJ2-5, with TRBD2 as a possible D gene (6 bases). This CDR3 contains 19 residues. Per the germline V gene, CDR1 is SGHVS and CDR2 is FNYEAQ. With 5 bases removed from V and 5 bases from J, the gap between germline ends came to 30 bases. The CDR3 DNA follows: TGTGCCAGCAGCCCTTTAGGCTCGGCGGCCCCAGGGAGGAGGGAGACCCAGTACTTC. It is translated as CASSPLGSAAPGRRETQYF.

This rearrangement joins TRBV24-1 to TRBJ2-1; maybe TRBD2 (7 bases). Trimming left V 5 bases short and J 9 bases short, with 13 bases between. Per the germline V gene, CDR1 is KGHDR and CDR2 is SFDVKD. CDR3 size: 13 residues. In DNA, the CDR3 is TGTGCCACCAGTGTTGGGGGGGCGTCTGAGCAGTTCTTC. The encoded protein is CATSVGGASEQFF.

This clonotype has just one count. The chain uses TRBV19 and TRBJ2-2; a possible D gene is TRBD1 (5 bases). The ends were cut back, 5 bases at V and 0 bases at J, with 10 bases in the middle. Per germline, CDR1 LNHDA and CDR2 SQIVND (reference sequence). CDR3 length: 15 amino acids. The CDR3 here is CASSRTQTNTGELFF. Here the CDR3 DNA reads TGTGCCAGTAGTCGGACACAAACGAACACCGGGGAGCTGTTTTTT. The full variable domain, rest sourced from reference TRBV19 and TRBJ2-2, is DGGITQSPKYLFRKEGQNVTLSCEQNLNHDAMYWYRQDPGQGLRLIYYSQIVNDFQKGDIAEGYSVSREKKESFPLTVTSAQKNPTAFYLCASSRTQTNTGELFFGEGSRLTVL.

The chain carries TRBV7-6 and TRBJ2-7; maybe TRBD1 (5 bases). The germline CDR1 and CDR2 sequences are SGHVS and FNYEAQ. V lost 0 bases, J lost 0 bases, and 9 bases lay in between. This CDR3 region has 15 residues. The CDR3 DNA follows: TGTGCCAGCAGCTTAGCAACAGGTCCCTCCTACGAGCAGTACTTC. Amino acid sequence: CASSLATGPSYEQYF.

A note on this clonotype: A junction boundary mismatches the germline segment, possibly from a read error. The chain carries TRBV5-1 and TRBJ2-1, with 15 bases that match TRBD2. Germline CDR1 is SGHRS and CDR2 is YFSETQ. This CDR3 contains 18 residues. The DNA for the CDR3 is TGCGCCAGCAGCCCCTGGACTAGCGGGGGGGCCTCCCACAATGAGCAGTTCTTC. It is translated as CASSPWTSGGASHNEQFF.

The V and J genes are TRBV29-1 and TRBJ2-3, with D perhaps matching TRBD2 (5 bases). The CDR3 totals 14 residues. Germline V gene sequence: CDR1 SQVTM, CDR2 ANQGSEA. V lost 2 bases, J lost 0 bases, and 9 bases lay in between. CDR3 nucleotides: TGCAGCGTTGAAAGTAGCGACAGCACAGATACGCAGTATTTT. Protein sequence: CSVESSDSTDTQYF.

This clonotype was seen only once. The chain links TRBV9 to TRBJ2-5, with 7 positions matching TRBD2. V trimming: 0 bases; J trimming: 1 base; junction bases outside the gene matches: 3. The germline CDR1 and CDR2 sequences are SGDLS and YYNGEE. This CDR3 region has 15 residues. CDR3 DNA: TGTGCCAGCAGCGTAGGGGGACTATCCCAAGAGACCCAGTACTTC. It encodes CASSVGGLSQETQYF. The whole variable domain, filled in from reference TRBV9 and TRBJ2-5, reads DSGVTQTPKHLITATGQRVTLRCSPRSGDLSVYWYQQSLDQGLQFLIQYYNGEERAKGNILERFSAQQFPDLHSELNLSSLELGDSALYFCASSVGGLSQETQYFGPGTRLLVL.

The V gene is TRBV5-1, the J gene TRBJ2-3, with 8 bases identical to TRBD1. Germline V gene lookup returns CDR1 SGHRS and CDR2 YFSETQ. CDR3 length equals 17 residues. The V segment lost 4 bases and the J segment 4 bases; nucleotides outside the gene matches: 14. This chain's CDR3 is CASSPKRDRFYADTQYF. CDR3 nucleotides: TGCGCCAGCAGCCCGAAGAGGGACAGGTTTTATGCAGATACGCAGTATTTT.